Following are 8 T cell receptor beta chains from one sample sequenced in a study of technical replicates of blood from a handful of donors (TCRdb year 2017). Preparation of the library involved the immunoSEQ multiplex PCR assay. Entries here come from immuneACCESS through TCRdb and include only in-frame sequences with V and J called. Some clones fail to appear in such tables; in the studies checked, an unresolved V gene covers under half of the shortfall, and the cause of the remainder is unknown. Present in this sample are roughly 76,000 clones, about 93% of which were seen just once. The ten top clones hold approximately 0.39% of the sample. Sequencing was performed on T cells isolated from PBMCs. Source of these receptors: a human donor in good health.

The chain links TRBV28 to TRBJ2-7; 8 positions agree with TRBD1. Germline CDR1 reads MDHEN; CDR2 reads SYDVKM. Unmatched junction bases numbered 6, after V lost 6 bases and J lost 2 bases. This CDR3 is 14 amino acids long. The CDR3 DNA reads as TGTGCCAGCAGAAGAGACAGGGGCGCCTACGAGCAGTACTTC. Its protein is CASRRDRGAYEQYF.

This sequence joins TRBV9 and TRBJ2-3; tentatively, D is TRBD2 (5 bases). V shed 0 bases and J shed 2 bases, with 10 bases lying between them. The CDR3 is 15 amino acids. Germline loops: CDR1 SGDLS, CDR2 YYNGEE. CDR3 bases: TGTGCCAGCAGCGTAGAAAGCGGACTCACAGATACGCAGTATTTT. Protein sequence: CASSVESGLTDTQYF.

The V and J genes are TRBV5-1 and TRBJ2-1; 8 bases agree with TRBD1. Germline CDR1 and CDR2: SGHRS and YFSETQ. The V segment lost 3 bases and the J segment 5 bases; nucleotides outside the gene matches: 4. The CDR3 has 14 residues. CDR3 protein: CASSYQGADNEQFF. CDR3 bases: TGCGCCAGCAGCTACCAGGGGGCCGACAATGAGCAGTTCTTC.

The chain uses TRBV2 and TRBJ2-7; tentatively, D is TRBD1 (7 bases). The CDR3 is 15 amino acids. V gave up 1 base and J gave up 2 bases, with 12 bases separating them. CDR1 is SNHLY and CDR2 is FYNNEI in the germline V gene. In nucleotides, the CDR3 is TGTGCCAGCAGTGAAGGTTCAGGGGGGACCTACGAGCAGTACTTC. This gives the protein CASSEGSGGTYEQYF.

V usage is TRBV29-1 and J usage is TRBJ1-2; possible D gene TRBD1, 6 bases. CDR3 length: 11 amino acids. V was clipped by 0 bases and J by 10 bases, with 9 bases between them. Germline CDR1 SQVTM, CDR2 ANQGSEA. The chain's CDR3 is CSVEEQGTYTF. The CDR3 coding sequence is TGCAGCGTTGAAGAACAGGGTACCTACACCTTC.

V usage is TRBV7-2 and J usage is TRBJ2-3; TRBD2 matches 11 bases. Per germline, CDR1 SGHTA and CDR2 FQGNSA. This CDR3 spans 16 amino acids. The ends lost 4 bases at V and 2 bases at J; junction bases unmatched: 5. The CDR3 here is CASSSQGLAVTDTQYF. CDR3 nucleotides: TGTGCCAGCAGCTCCCAGGGACTAGCGGTCACAGATACGCAGTATTTT.

In DNA form, the CDR3 reads TGTGCCAGCAGCTTGTTTCTAGCGGGAGGACGACTTTCCTACGAGCAGTACTTC. Translation gives CASSLFLAGGRLSYEQYF. V gene TRBV5-5 combines with J gene TRBJ2-7, with 11 positions matching TRBD2. The germline gives CDR1 SGHKS, CDR2 YYEKEE (reference sequence). This CDR3 has 18 amino acids. Trimming removed 1 base from V and 1 base from J; junction bases left unmatched: 10.

The rearrangement uses TRBV11-1 and TRBJ2-6, with D possibly being TRBD1 (5 bases). The CDR3 has 16 residues. Germline CDR1 is SGHAT and CDR2 is FQDESV (reference sequence). The germline V and J ends were trimmed by 1 base and 0 bases, with 7 bases remaining between them. The chain's CDR3 is CASSLGDSSGANVLTF. CDR3 DNA sequence: TGTGCCAGCAGCTTAGGCGACAGCTCTGGGGCCAACGTCCTGACTTTC. Full variable domain (rest looked up from reference TRBV11-1 and TRBJ2-6): EAEVAQSPRYKITEKSQAVAFWCDPISGHATLYWYRQILGQGPELLVQFQDESVVDDSQLPKDRFSAERLKGVDSTLKIQPAELGDSAMYLCASSLGDSSGANVLTFGAGSRLTVL.